These T cell receptor beta chains were read from a single sample in a study of blood T cell repertoires in COVID-19. Sequencing used immunoSEQ multiplex PCR; TCRdb keeps in-frame clones, though not all of them. The table shows hundreds of thousands of clones, with about 85% occurring only once. Sequenced: PBMCs or T cells enriched from blood (not recorded which). These receptors were collected from a young woman with acute COVID-19. The CDR3 runs from the conserved cysteine through the conserved F or W. The order of the fields is D gene, V gene, J gene, clone size, CDR3 protein, CDR3 DNA. The D gene is left open where the match is weak. For some rows the clone size is stated as once, few or many, or as a class when expanded; others skip it.

>TRBD1|TRBV5-8|TRBJ1-4|.
CASSFRTGRNEKLFF
TGTGCCAGCAGCTTCCGGACAGGCCGAAATGAAAAACTGTTTTTT
>.|TRBV12-5|TRBJ2-7|.
CASGRSYEQYF
TGTGCTAGTGGCCGCTCCTACGAGCAGTACTTC
>.|TRBV29-1|TRBJ2-1|once
CSVGLRTRDGRAYNEQFF
TGCAGCGTTGGTTTACGGACGAGGGACGGGAGAGCCTACAATGAGCAGTTCTTC
>.|TRBV20-1|TRBJ2-7|few
CSAPELPEQYF
TGCAGTGCTCCCGAACTTCCCGAGCAGTACTTC
>TRBD2|TRBV29-1|TRBJ2-1|.
CSVRYSGSGRGEQFF
TGCAGCGTTAGATATAGCGGGAGTGGTAGGGGTGAGCAGTTCTTC
>.|TRBV4-3|TRBJ1-2|once
CASSQDHGTGQGYTF
TGCGCCAGCAGCCAAGACCATGGAACAGGGCAGGGCTACACCTTC
>.|TRBV6-5|TRBJ1-2|.
CASSWRQESNYGYTF
TGTGCCAGCAGTTGGAGACAGGAGTCTAACTATGGCTACACCTTC
>TRBD1|TRBV18|TRBJ2-7|.
CASSPSTGQGAHYEQYF
TGTGCCAGCTCACCGTCTACGGGACAGGGGGCCCACTACGAGCAGTACTTC
>.|TRBV7-2|TRBJ2-6|.
CASSWGVGSGANVLTF
TGTGCCAGCAGCTGGGGGGTAGGATCCGGGGCCAACGTCCTGACTTTC
>TRBD2|TRBV5-1|TRBJ2-1|.
CASSLSAGQQFF
TGCGCCAGCAGCTTGTCAGCGGGACAGCAGTTCTTC
>TRBD1|TRBV19|TRBJ1-5|.
CASSKQGNSNQPQHF
TGTGCCAGTAGTAAACAGGGGAATAGCAATCAGCCCCAGCATTTT
>.|TRBV7-9|TRBJ1-1|.
CASSLGLGGVNTEAFF
TGTGCCAGCAGCTTAGGTCTGGGGGGTGTGAACACTGAAGCTTTCTTT
>TRBD2|TRBV7-6|TRBJ2-1|.
CASSLAGGRNEQFF
TGTGCCAGCAGCTTAGCGGGAGGGCGGAATGAGCAGTTCTTC
>TRBD2|TRBV19|TRBJ2-5|.
CASSIDLGGVYQETQYF
TGTGCCAGTAGTATAGATTTGGGGGGGGTGTACCAAGAGACCCAGTACTTC
>.|TRBV18|TRBJ2-7|.
CASSPVGDEQYF
TGTGCCAGCTCACCAGTCGGGGACGAGCAGTACTTC
>.|TRBV14|TRBJ1-2|.
CASSQDRVAIYGYTF
TGTGCCAGCAGCCAAGATCGGGTAGCAATCTATGGCTACACCTTC
>TRBD1|TRBV19|TRBJ1-5|once
CARGTGNINQPQHF
TGTGCCAGGGGGACAGGGAATATCAATCAGCCCCAGCATTTT
>TRBD1|TRBV7-3|TRBJ2-6|.
CASSRQGAGANVLTF
TGTGCCAGCAGCCGACAGGGGGCCGGGGCCAACGTCCTGACTTTC
>.|TRBV5-1|TRBJ2-7|few
CASSLAGTGKAYEQYF
TGCGCCAGCAGCTTGGCCGGTACAGGGAAGGCCTACGAGCAGTACTTC
>TRBD2|TRBV29-1|TRBJ2-7|.
CSVASGLVIGEQYF
TGCAGCGTTGCATCGGGACTAGTGATTGGGGAGCAGTACTTC
>TRBD1|TRBV7-9|TRBJ2-7|.
CASSYEPTGDHEQYF
TGTGCCAGCAGCTACGAACCGACAGGGGACCACGAGCAGTACTTC
>.|TRBV7-9|TRBJ2-6|once
CASSLLQDISGANVLTF
TGTGCCAGCAGCTTACTGCAGGATATTTCTGGGGCCAACGTCCTGACTTTC
>.|TRBV5-1|TRBJ1-3|.
CASSLEDYSGNTIYF
TGCGCCAGCAGCTTGGAGGACTACTCTGGAAACACCATATATTTT
>TRBD2|TRBV15|TRBJ2-1|.
CATLPAGGNYNEQFF
TGTGCCACCCTTCCTGCGGGGGGGAACTACAATGAGCAGTTCTTC
>.|TRBV11-2|TRBJ2-2|.
CASSLRQGGDTGELFF
TGTGCCAGCAGCTTGCGACAGGGAGGTGACACCGGGGAGCTGTTTTTT
>TRBD2|TRBV7-2|TRBJ2-1|.
CASSLVASGRGNEQFF
TGTGCCAGCAGCTTAGTCGCTAGCGGGAGAGGGAATGAGCAGTTCTTC
>.|TRBV7-9|TRBJ1-1|.
CASSQGRTNTEAFF
TGTGCCAGCAGCCAAGGACGGACTAACACTGAAGCTTTCTTT
>.|TRBV21-1|TRBJ2-7|.
CASTLGLAEEQYF
TGTGCCAGCACCCTGGGACTAGCGGAGGAGCAGTACTTC
>TRBD1|TRBV19|TRBJ1-2|.
CASSTDRGVGYGYTF
TGTGCCAGTAGTACAGACAGGGGCGTCGGGTATGGCTACACCTTC
>.|TRBV6-6|TRBJ2-1|few
CASSRLGEDEQFF
TGTGCCAGCAGTCGCCTAGGGGAGGATGAGCAGTTCTTC
>TRBD2|TRBV6-2/TRBV6-3|TRBJ2-7|.
CASSYSSGRADEQYF
TGTGCCAGCAGTTACTCGTCCGGGAGGGCTGACGAGCAGTACTTC
>.|TRBV2|TRBJ1-4|few
CAGGSTTGQGEKLFF
TGTGCCGGAGGTTCCACGACAGGACAAGGGGAAAAACTGTTTTTT
>.|TRBV6-2/TRBV6-3|TRBJ2-1|.
CASSYSRRGAYNEQFF
TGTGCCAGCAGTTACTCGAGGCGGGGCGCCTACAATGAGCAGTTCTTC
>TRBD1|TRBV3-1/TRBV3-2|TRBJ2-4|.
CASSHLDRGQAKNIQYF
TGTGCCAGCAGCCACTTAGACAGGGGGCAGGCCAAAAACATTCAGTACTTC
>TRBD1|TRBV6-2/TRBV6-3|TRBJ1-6|.
CASSYQRNRGSPLHF
TGTGCCAGCAGTTACCAAAGGAACAGGGGTTCACCCCTCCACTTT
>.|TRBV18|TRBJ1-2|.
CASSPDRVYGYTF
TGTGCCAGCTCACCAGATCGAGTCTATGGCTACACCTTC
>.|TRBV6-5|TRBJ1-5|.
CASSNRAGEPQHF
TGTGCCAGCAGCAACAGGGCCGGGGAGCCCCAGCATTTT
>.|TRBV20-1|TRBJ1-4|.
CSASGGGDEKLFF
TGCAGTGCTAGTGGGGGAGGCGATGAAAAACTGTTTTTT
>TRBD1|TRBV5-4|TRBJ1-1|few
CASSLGQGARGNTEAFF
TGTGCCAGCAGCTTAGGACAGGGCGCGCGAGGGAACACTGAAGCTTTCTTT
>TRBD1|TRBV30|TRBJ2-7|.
CALGTDSDEQYF
TGTGCCCTCGGGACAGACAGCGACGAGCAGTACTTC
>TRBD1|TRBV7-2|TRBJ2-2|.
CASSLSGTETTGELFF
TGTGCCAGCAGCTTATCGGGGACAGAAACGACCGGGGAGCTGTTTTTT
>.|TRBV7-2|TRBJ2-7|.
CASSSWTNYEQYF
TGTGCCAGCAGCTCATGGACTAACTACGAGCAGTACTTC
>.|TRBV10-2|TRBJ2-2|.
CASSDAAGGELFF
TGCGCCAGCAGTGACGCGGCTGGGGGGGAGCTGTTTTTT
>.|TRBV7-2|TRBJ2-7|.
CASSQEFGTYYEQYF
TGTGCCAGCAGCCAAGAATTCGGGACTTACTACGAGCAGTACTTC
>.|TRBV21-1|TRBJ1-6|.
CASSDRQGDRVDSPLHF
TGTGCCAGCAGCGACCGGCAGGGGGACAGGGTTGATTCACCCCTCCACTTT
>.|TRBV19|TRBJ1-6|once
CATYNQAGRNSPLHF
TGTGCCACTTATAACCAGGCAGGAAGGAATTCACCCCTCCACTTT
>.|TRBV14|TRBJ1-2|.
CASSQERRGGYTF
TGTGCCAGCAGCCAAGAACGGCGGGGCGGCTACACCTTC
>.|TRBV29-1|TRBJ2-3|.
CRAGRTGRADTQYF
TGCAGGGCGGGTCGGACAGGGAGGGCAGATACGCAGTATTTT